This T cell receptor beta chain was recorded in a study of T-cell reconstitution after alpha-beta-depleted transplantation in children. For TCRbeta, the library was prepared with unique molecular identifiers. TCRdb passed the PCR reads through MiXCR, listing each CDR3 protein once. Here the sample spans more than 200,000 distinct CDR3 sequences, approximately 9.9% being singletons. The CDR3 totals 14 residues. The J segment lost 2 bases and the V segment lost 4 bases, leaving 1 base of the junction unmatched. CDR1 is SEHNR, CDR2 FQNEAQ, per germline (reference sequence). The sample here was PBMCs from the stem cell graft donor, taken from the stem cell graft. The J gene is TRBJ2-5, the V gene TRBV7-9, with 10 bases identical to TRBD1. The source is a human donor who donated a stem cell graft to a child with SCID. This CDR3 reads CASSWTGGQETQYF. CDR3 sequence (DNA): TGTGCCAGCAGCTGGACAGGGGGACAAGAGACCCAGTACTTC.